The next 21 T cell receptor beta chains were all read from a single sample in a study of shared clonotypes between healthy human individuals. Profiled with immunoSEQ multiplex PCR; TCRdb holds only in-frame clones, not every one. The table records roughly 2,500,000 clones, roughly 93% of them present only once. Input material: naive CD4+ T cells from PBMCs. The subset denotes: CD45RA+ positively selected. The origin of the receptors is a young man in good health. Some clones in this sample may be carry-over from other donors' samples.

The chain combines TRBV6-5 with TRBJ1-4; D gene ambiguous. The CDR3 contains 15 residues. V lost 8 bases, J lost 0 bases, and 13 bases lay in between. CDR1 is MNHEY and CDR2 is SVGAGI in the germline V gene. CDR3 in DNA: TGTGCCAGCGGACTACTCAGTGCAACTAATGAAAAACTGTTTTTT. The encoded protein is CASGLLSATNEKLFF.

The chain employs TRBV28 and TRBJ2-7; D is uncertain. From germline, CDR1 is MDHEN and CDR2 SYDVKM. The CDR3 contains 13 residues. Trimming took 6 bases from V and 4 from J, leaving 13 bases between them. The CDR3 DNA reads as TGTGCCAGCAGATCCCGGTTGCAGTACGAGCAGTACTTC. Protein product: CASRSRLQYEQYF.

The J gene is TRBJ2-1, the V gene TRBV7-8, with 9 bases identical to TRBD1. V shed 7 bases, J shed 7 bases, and the junction held 14 bases outside the gene matches. The germline CDR1 and CDR2 sequences are SGHVS and FQNEAQ. The CDR3 loop spans 16 amino acids. CDR3 in DNA: TGTGCCAGCACCCGAACGGGACAGGGTGTTAGTAATGAGCAGTTCTTC. Protein sequence: CASTRTGQGVSNEQFF.

The chain carries TRBV19 and TRBJ2-2; unclear D gene. Germline CDR1 LNHDA, CDR2 SQIVND (reference sequence). CDR3 size: 15 residues. The germline V and J ends were trimmed by 0 bases and 6 bases, with 11 bases remaining between them. As DNA, the CDR3 is TGTGCCAGTAGTATAGAGGGTTCGTTTCCCGGGGAGCTGTTTTTT. Residues: CASSIEGSFPGELFF. The full variable domain, rest sourced from reference TRBV19 and TRBJ2-2, is DGGITQSPKYLFRKEGQNVTLSCEQNLNHDAMYWYRQDPGQGLRLIYYSQIVNDFQKGDIAEGYSVSREKKESFPLTVTSAQKNPTAFYLCASSIEGSFPGELFFGEGSRLTVL.

This clone appeared a few times. The V and J genes are TRBV4-2 and TRBJ2-7, with TRBD2 identical over 14 bases. Germline V gene sequence: CDR1 LGHNA, CDR2 YNFKEQ. V lost 4 bases to trimming and J lost 6 bases; unmatched junction nucleotides: 8. This CDR3 region has 16 residues. The CDR3: CASSPPGLAGVSEQYF. Written as DNA, the CDR3 is TGTGCCAGCAGCCCTCCGGGACTAGCGGGAGTATCCGAGCAGTACTTC.

This clone has only a few counts. At the DNA level, this CDR3 is encoded by other sequences in the same sample as well. This rearrangement joins TRBV5-1 to TRBJ2-3; D possibly corresponds to TRBD2 (6 bases). The CDR3 totals 14 residues. Trimming removed 1 base from V and 1 base from J, with 7 bases in between. Germline-derived CDR1 and CDR2 are SGHRS and YFSETQ. CDR3 amino acids: CASSLSGGTDTQYF. The CDR3 DNA reads as TGCGCCAGCAGCTTGTCGGGAGGCACAGATACGCAGTATTTT. Drawing the rest from reference TRBV5-1 and TRBJ2-3, the complete variable domain is KAGVTQTPRYLIKTRGQQVTLSCSPISGHRSVSWYQQTPGQGLQFLFEYFSETQRNKGNFPGRFSGRQFSNSRSEMNVSTLELGDSALYLCASSLSGGTDTQYFGPGTRLTVL.

The chain employs TRBV9 and TRBJ2-1; TRBD1 agrees at 7 bases. Germline V lookup: CDR1 SGDLS, CDR2 YYNGEE. The CDR3 is 15 amino acids. J gave up 1 base and V 3 bases, and 4 bases lay outside the gene matches. The CDR3 DNA sequence: TGTGCCAGCAGCGCACAGGGGACGTCCTACAATGAGCAGTTCTTC. Translation: CASSAQGTSYNEQFF.

This chain uses TRBV7-2 with TRBJ2-1; 9 nucleotides agree with TRBD2. This CDR3 comprises 18 residues. Germline CDR1 reads SGHTA; CDR2 reads FQGNSA. V shed 3 bases and J 0 bases; nucleotides not matched to a gene: 9. The CDR3 DNA sequence: TGTGCCAGCAGCTTGCCCAGGCGCGGGGGGGTCTCCTACAATGAGCAGTTCTTC. This gives the protein CASSLPRRGGVSYNEQFF.

The J gene is TRBJ2-1, the V gene TRBV5-1, with D possibly matching TRBD2 (6 bases). The germline V gene has CDR1 SGHRS and CDR2 YFSETQ. The CDR3 is 11 amino acids. The V end was cut by 2 bases, the J end by 13 bases, with 10 bases between. This CDR3 is CASSFTGDQFF. The CDR3, as DNA: TGCGCCAGCAGCTTTACGGGAGACCAGTTCTTC.

The chain combines TRBV10-3 with TRBJ2-7; unclear D gene. Trimming left V 2 bases short and J 3 bases short, with 8 bases between. Germline-derived CDR1 and CDR2 are ENHRY and SYGVKD. The CDR3 contains 13 residues. Written as DNA, the CDR3 is TGTGCCATCAGTGAGACCCCGGACTACGAGCAGTACTTC. Translating gives CAISETPDYEQYF.

The chain joins TRBV28 to TRBJ2-7, with TRBD2 identical over 8 bases. This CDR3 is 14 amino acids long. Germline values: CDR1 MDHEN, CDR2 SYDVKM. The J segment lost 2 bases and the V segment lost 6 bases, leaving 6 bases of the junction unmatched. The CDR3 DNA reads TGTGCCAGCAGGTTCGGGGGGGTGGCCTACGAGCAGTACTTC. Its protein product is CASRFGGVAYEQYF.

CDR3 amino acids: CASSASGTGNTEAFF. In DNA form, the CDR3 reads TGTGCCAGCAGCGCCTCCGGGACAGGGAACACTGAAGCTTTCTTT. The rearrangement uses TRBV9 and TRBJ1-1; TRBD1 matches 8 bases. The CDR3 consists of 15 residues. The germline gives CDR1 SGDLS, CDR2 YYNGEE. The V segment lost 3 bases and the J segment 1 base; nucleotides outside the gene matches: 5. Based on the CDR3 plus reference TRBV9 and TRBJ1-1, the full variable domain is DSGVTQTPKHLITATGQRVTLRCSPRSGDLSVYWYQQSLDQGLQFLIQYYNGEERAKGNILERFSAQQFPDLHSELNLSSLELGDSALYFCASSASGTGNTEAFFGQGTRLTVV.

The V gene is TRBV5-1, the J gene TRBJ2-3, with TRBD1 identical over 8 bases. J lost 3 bases, V lost 4 bases, and 10 bases had no gene match. Per the germline V gene, CDR1 is SGHRS and CDR2 is YFSETQ. The CDR3 is 16 amino acids. The chain's CDR3 is CASSAAMTGETDTQYF. The CDR3 nucleotides read TGCGCCAGCAGCGCGGCGATGACAGGGGAAACAGATACGCAGTATTTT.

CDR3: CASSRDWTYNEQFF. CDR3 bases: TGTGCCAGTAGTAGGGACTGGACCTACAATGAGCAGTTCTTC. The chain carries TRBV19 and TRBJ2-1, with D possibly being TRBD2 (6 bases). The CDR3 is made up of 14 amino acids. The V end lost 4 bases, the J end lost 2 bases, and 9 bases lay between the germline ends. Per germline, CDR1 LNHDA and CDR2 SQIVND (reference sequence).

This chain uses TRBV4-1 with TRBJ2-4; 10 bases line up with TRBD1. Germline assignment: CDR1 MGHRA and CDR2 YSYEKL. V dropped 0 bases and J dropped 4; count of bases not matched to a gene: 9. There are 18 residues in the CDR3. The CDR3 DNA reads as TGCGCCAGCAGCCAAGATCTGGGGGACAGGGGATCTAAAAACATTCAGTACTTC. Translated, it gives CASSQDLGDRGSKNIQYF.

The CDR3 here is CASRAGNNEQFF. CDR3 nucleotides: TGCGCCAGTAGGGCGGGCAACAATGAGCAGTTCTTC. V and J are TRBV5-1 and TRBJ2-1; D possibly corresponds to TRBD2 (5 bases). CDR3 size: 12 residues. Germline V gene data show CDR1 as SGHRS and CDR2 as YFSETQ. Trimming removed 8 bases at V and 5 bases at J, with 11 bases between.

The chain joins TRBV11-1 to TRBJ2-1; D is unclear. This CDR3 is 15 amino acids long. The germline V gene encodes CDR1 SGHAT and CDR2 FQDESV (reference sequence). Trimming took 7 bases from V and 4 from J, leaving 17 bases between them. The CDR3 loop is CASISESRDYNEQFF. CDR3 nucleotides: TGTGCCAGCATCTCCGAGTCGAGAGATTACAATGAGCAGTTCTTC. Looking up the rest from reference TRBV11-1 and TRBJ2-1 gives the full variable domain: EAEVAQSPRYKITEKSQAVAFWCDPISGHATLYWYRQILGQGPELLVQFQDESVVDDSQLPKDRFSAERLKGVDSTLKIQPAELGDSAMYLCASISESRDYNEQFFGPGTRLTVL.

The J gene is TRBJ1-1, the V gene TRBV7-3; no reliable D call. V lost 1 base and J 1 base, leaving 10 bases between the germline ends. Per germline, CDR1 SGHTA and CDR2 FQGTGA. CDR3 length: 15 residues. The CDR3 DNA sequence: TGTGCCAGCAGCTTAAAGGGAGCCCAGAACACTGAAGCTTTCTTT. Its protein is CASSLKGAQNTEAFF.

This chain links TRBV27 with TRBJ1-4; no clear D gene. V was clipped by 5 bases and J by 5 bases, with 18 bases between them. Germline V gene sequence: CDR1 MNHEY, CDR2 SMNVEV (reference sequence). This CDR3 comprises 16 residues. This CDR3 reads CASSPTTTTRNEKLFF. As DNA, the CDR3 is TGTGCCAGCAGTCCGACAACTACCACCAGGAATGAAAAACTGTTTTTT.

This chain connects TRBV6-6 to TRBJ2-7; weak D call: TRBD2 (5 bases). Germline V gene sequence: CDR1 MNHNY, CDR2 SVGAGI (reference sequence). V was clipped by 6 bases and J by 1 base, with 13 bases between them. The CDR3 has 14 residues. The CDR3 loop is CASSSPDFSYEQYF. The DNA of the CDR3 is TGTGCCAGCAGCAGCCCGGACTTTTCCTACGAGCAGTACTTC.

This sequence joins TRBV6-5 and TRBJ2-7, with D possibly being TRBD2 (5 bases). Trimming left V 2 bases short and J 2 bases short, with 10 bases between. Germline assignment: CDR1 MNHEY and CDR2 SVGAGI. CDR3 length equals 14 residues. Written as DNA, the CDR3 is TGTGCCAGCAGTTACGGGAGTCCCGCCTACGAGCAGTACTTC. Encoded protein: CASSYGSPAYEQYF.